These 5 T cell receptor beta chains share one sample of origin, sequenced in a study of tumor and adjacent non-tumor tissue in lung cancer. A modified ARM-PCR protocol with three rounds of nested PCR amplified TCRbeta. TCRdb processed the multiplex PCR reads anew with MiXCR; each CDR3 protein has one entry. Of about 50,000 distinct CDR3 sequences listed, roughly 69% are singletons. No cell sorting was done before RNA was extracted from the tissue. Distant lung tissue was collected more than 3 cm away from the tumor edge. The sequenced material came from distant non-tumor lung tissue. Every receptor here comes from a woman aged 60-75 years with non-small cell lung cancer.

This clonotype was observed at least ten times. The V call is TRBV11-2, the J call TRBJ2-3, with 13 positions matching TRBD2. The V gene's germline CDR1 is SGHAT and CDR2 FQNNGV. The CDR3 consists of 18 residues. The V segment lost 2 bases and the J segment 2 bases; nucleotides outside the gene matches: 7. CDR3 sequence: CASSLRTSGGVFTDTQYF. CDR3 DNA: TGTGCCAGCAGCTTAAGGACTAGCGGGGGAGTTTTCACAGATACGCAGTATTTT. The variable domain in full, with the rest retrieved from reference TRBV11-2 and TRBJ2-3, is EAGVAQSPRYKIIEKRQSVAFWCNPISGHATLYWYQQILGQGPKLLIQFQNNGVVDDSQLPKDRFSAERLKGVDSTLKIQPAKLEDSAVYLCASSLRTSGGVFTDTQYFGPGTRLTVL.

The J gene is TRBJ1-6, the V gene TRBV7-2, with D maybe TRBD1 (5 bases). This CDR3 region has 18 residues. The germline V gene has CDR1 SGHTA and CDR2 FQGNSA. Trimming removed 1 base from V and 15 bases from J, with 28 bases in between. CDR3 sequence (DNA): TGTGCCAGCAGCTTAGAATCTAGTCGAGGGGACCTGAATTTACTCCTCCACTTT. Translation gives CASSLESSRGDLNLLLHF.

Notes on this clonotype: At one of its ends the junction is not consistent with the germline gene, which may arise from a read error. V gene TRBV4-3 combines with J gene TRBJ2-2, with D perhaps TRBD1 or TRBD2 (5 bases each). CDR1 LGHNA and CDR2 YSLEER come from the germline V gene. This CDR3 is built from 17 residues. CDR3 sequence: CANSPSSTGANTGELFF. The CDR3, as DNA: TGCGCCAACAGCCCCTCCTCAACCGGGGCGAACACCGGTGAGCTGTTTTTT.

Worth noting for this clonotype: A much larger clone sits a single nucleotide away, making a read error possible. The genes are TRBV30 and TRBJ2-1; 8 nucleotides match TRBD2. The V gene's germline CDR1 is GTSNPN and CDR2 SVGIG (reference sequence). CDR3 length equals 16 residues. The V segment lost 8 bases and the J segment 0 bases; nucleotides outside the gene matches: 12. The CDR3 protein is CARDPLAEHSYNEQFF. The CDR3 nucleotides are TGTGCCCGGGACCCACTAGCGGAACACTCCTACAATGAGCAGTTCTTC.

As to this clonotype: The final CDR3 position lacks the conserved phenylalanine or tryptophan, pointing to a likely read error. The chain has TRBV6-6 and TRBJ2-7, with D perhaps given as TRBD1 or TRBD2 (5 bases each). V lost 6 bases, J lost 9 bases, and 18 bases lay in between. This CDR3 has 13 amino acids. Germline lookup yields CDR1 MNHNY and CDR2 SVGAGI (reference sequence). CDR3 coding DNA: TGTGCCAGCAGCCTGGGACGGGGAATACTGCAGTACTGC. It is translated as CASSLGRGILQYC.